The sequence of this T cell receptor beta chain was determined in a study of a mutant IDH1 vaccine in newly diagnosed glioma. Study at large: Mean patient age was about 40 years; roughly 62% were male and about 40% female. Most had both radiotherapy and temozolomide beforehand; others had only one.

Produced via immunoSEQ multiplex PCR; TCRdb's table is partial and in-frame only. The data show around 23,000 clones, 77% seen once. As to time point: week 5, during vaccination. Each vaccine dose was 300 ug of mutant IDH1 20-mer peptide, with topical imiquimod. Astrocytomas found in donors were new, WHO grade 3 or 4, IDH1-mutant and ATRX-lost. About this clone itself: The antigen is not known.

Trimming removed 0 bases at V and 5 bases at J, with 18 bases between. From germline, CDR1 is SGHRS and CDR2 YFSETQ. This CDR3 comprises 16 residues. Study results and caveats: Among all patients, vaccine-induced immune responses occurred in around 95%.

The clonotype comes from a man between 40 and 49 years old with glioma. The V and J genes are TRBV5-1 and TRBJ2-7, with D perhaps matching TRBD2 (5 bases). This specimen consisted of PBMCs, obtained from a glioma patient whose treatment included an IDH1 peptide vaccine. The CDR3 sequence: CASSLERFLGDDEQYF. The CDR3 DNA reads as TGCGCCAGCAGCTTGGAGCGTTTTCTGGGAGATGACGAGCAGTACTTC.